This T cell receptor beta chain was captured in a study of blood T cell repertoires in COVID-19 (TCRdb year 2020). At the level of the whole study: Samples from collaborators originated in the United States, Italy and Spain and spanned both the acute and convalescent phases of COVID-19. The prospective study material was composed of cDNA or gDNA derived from T cells, B-cell-depleted T cells, or PBMCs. Subjects who had been exposed to COVID-19, were actively infected with it, or had recovered from it provided the deeply sampled blood TCRbeta repertoires that made up the dataset. The repertoires were released in a freely available public database meant as a resource for research on the immune response to SARS-CoV-2. The samples were drawn from two sources: the first 160 participants of the ongoing ImmuneRACE study, and some 1,300 subjects contributed by 6 global collaborators. Nearly every sample came with metadata listing a de-identified subject ID, COVID-19 status, age in years and sex. Where HLA class I and class II types were available, the types were taken from metadata supplied by the sample provider, not from assay-based typing.

Germline trimming amounts to 4 bases on V and 5 bases on J, with 14 as the count of junction bases outside the gene matches. The CDR3 measures 16 amino acids from cysteine to phenylalanine. The DNA shown is the 48-base CDR3, in frame from base 1. According to the germline V gene, CDR1 reads SGHDT and CDR2 reads YYEEEE. The collaborating institutions used their own protocols to collect whole blood in K2EDTA tubes. Collaborator samples were shipped for TCRbeta analysis as frozen whole blood, isolated PBMCs, or DNA extracted from either sample type. The immunoSEQ Assay, a bias-controlled multiplex PCR, was used to amplify TCRbeta CDR3 regions from genomic DNA. Processing in the source paper ran as follows. Nucleated cell counts per sample were estimated from amplification of reference gene primers within the assay. To quantify the absolute abundance of each unique TCRbeta CDR3 rearrangement, sequence reads were collapsed and filtered. For each sample, productive Simpson clonality was calculated as the square root of Simpson's diversity index over productive rearrangements. This immuneACCESS table, as held by TCRdb, lists in-frame sequences with V and J called but not all clones. Of the missing ones, under half trace to an unresolved V gene in checked studies; the others have no known cause. The V and J calls and clone size were taken over from that table, and D and trimming were inferred from the DNA. The table for this sample lists some 94,000 clones; 85% to 90% of them were counted only once. Roughly 1.1% of the sample is in the top ten clones.

Concerning this clone: The target of this receptor is not known. Per-base qualities were not stored, and no clone one base away is much larger.

Broader findings and caveats from the paper: How much clinical and demographic metadata was included differed by source and by participant, and the metadata was provided uncurated.

Sequencing used peripheral blood. The chain links TRBV5-6 with TRBJ2-7, with 8 middle bases fitting TRBD2. The sequence derives from a human donor in a cohort sampled during active COVID-19. DNA sequence: TGTGCCAGCAGCCCCGGGGACGGGAGGGCCGGCCACGAGCAGTACTTC. Its coded protein is CASSPGDGRAGHEQYF.